Following are 14 T cell receptor beta chains from one sample sequenced in a study of blood T cell repertoires in COVID-19. Produced via immunoSEQ multiplex PCR; TCRdb's table is partial and in-frame only. In the table there are about 83,000 clones, more than 70% of which are singletons. The sample was peripheral blood. Receptor source: a woman older than 75 in a cohort sampled during active or convalescent COVID-19.

This sequence joins TRBV6-6 and TRBJ1-6; a weak D match, TRBD1 (5 bases). This CDR3 spans 15 amino acids. V lost 5 bases and J 5 bases, leaving 13 bases between the germline ends. The germline CDR1 and CDR2 sequences are MNHNY and SVGAGI (reference sequence). In DNA, the CDR3 is TGTGCCAGCAGTGGCGGCGGGGCAAATAATTCACCCCTCCACTTT. Its protein is CASSGGGANNSPLHF.

The chain has TRBV5-6 and TRBJ2-2, with 7 positions matching TRBD2. This CDR3 has 15 residues. V shed 0 bases and J 7 bases; nucleotides not matched to a gene: 6. From germline, CDR1 is SGHDT and CDR2 YYEEEE. CDR3 DNA: TGTGCCAGCAGCTTGGGGACTAGGGCCAACGGGGAGCTGTTTTTT. It is translated as CASSLGTRANGELFF.

The V gene is TRBV5-8, the J gene TRBJ2-2; 11 bases agree with TRBD2. V was clipped by 4 bases and J by 4 bases; unmatched bases: 9. The CDR3 has 17 residues. Germline assignment: CDR1 SGHTS and CDR2 YDEGEE. The CDR3 bases are TGTGCCAGCAGCATATCCGGGACTAGCGGTCTCACCGGGGAGCTGTTTTTT. Translating it yields CASSISGTSGLTGELFF.

The rearrangement uses TRBV20-1 and TRBJ1-1; D gene ambiguous. This CDR3 region has 11 residues. Trimming removed 2 bases at V and 1 base at J, with 2 bases between. Germline V gene data show CDR1 as DFQATT and CDR2 as SNEGSKA (reference sequence). DNA of the CDR3: TGCAGTGCTAGACAGAACACTGAAGCTTTCTTT. Amino acid sequence: CSARQNTEAFF.

The V and J genes are TRBV28 and TRBJ2-7; TRBD1 matches at 8 bases. The CDR3 is 15 residues long. Trimming cost V 5 bases and J 1 base; bases outside gene matches: 7. The germline CDR1 and CDR2 sequences are MDHEN and SYDVKM. CDR3 sequence (DNA): TGTGCCAGCAGTGCCTCAGGGGGCGCGTCCTACGAGCAGTACTTC. Translating gives CASSASGGASYEQYF.

CDR3 amino acids: CASIPGRTYNEQFF. CDR3 nucleotides: TGTGCCAGCATTCCAGGGAGGACCTACAATGAGCAGTTCTTC. The gene calls are TRBV2 and TRBJ2-1, with a tentative D call TRBD2 (6 bases). The CDR3 runs 14 residues. Germline CDR1 reads SNHLY; CDR2 reads FYNNEI. V was cut by 7 bases and J by 2 bases, with 12 bases left in between.

V gene TRBV5-1 combines with J gene TRBJ1-5; 9 bases line up with TRBD1. Looked up from germline, CDR1 is SGHRS and CDR2 is YFSETQ. The J segment lost 2 bases and the V segment lost 2 bases, leaving 5 bases of the junction unmatched. The CDR3 covers 16 residues. The CDR3 DNA reads as TGCGCCAGCAGCTTTACAGGGGGCGATGGCAATCAGCCCCAGCATTTT. As protein: CASSFTGGDGNQPQHF.

This chain links TRBV7-3 with TRBJ2-3; perhaps TRBD2 as D (5 bases). With 3 bases removed from V and 8 bases from J, the gap between germline ends came to 15 bases. The CDR3 loop spans 14 amino acids. Germline V gene data show CDR1 as SGHTA and CDR2 as FQGTGA. The CDR3 DNA is TGTGCCAGCAGCTTGGAGCCATCCGGAGGTACGCAGTATTTT. It yields the protein CASSLEPSGGTQYF.

This clone was observed a few times. The chain combines TRBV5-1 with TRBJ2-1, with D possibly being TRBD2 (6 bases). CDR1 SGHRS and CDR2 YFSETQ come from the germline V gene. The CDR3 runs to 15 residues. Trimming pared 3 bases from V and 5 bases from J, leaving 15 bases between. The CDR3 sequence is CASSSLPGAHNEQFF. Written as DNA, the CDR3 is TGCGCCAGCAGCTCCCTCCCGGGAGCCCACAATGAGCAGTTCTTC.

This chain links TRBV10-3 with TRBJ1-2, with D unclear. The CDR3 contains 14 residues. The V gene lost 0 bases and the J gene lost 4 bases, with 9 bases spanning the gap. The germline V gene has CDR1 ENHRY and CDR2 SYGVKD. CDR3 bases: TGTGCCATCAGTGAGTCGACTGGGAGCTATGGCTACACCTTC. Amino acids: CAISESTGSYGYTF.

The gene calls are TRBV3-1 (or the pseudogene TRBV3-2) and TRBJ1-2, with D perhaps TRBD1 (6 bases). CDR1 and CDR2 from the germline V gene are LGHDT and YNNKEL (reference sequence). The CDR3 consists of 13 residues. Trimming shortened V by 3 bases and J by 14 bases, and 19 bases separated the two germline ends. The CDR3 is CASSHSEGGMSTF. CDR3 nucleotide sequence: TGTGCCAGCAGCCACTCGGAGGGGGGGATGAGTACCTTC.

The rearrangement uses TRBV28 and TRBJ2-2; 7 bases agree with TRBD1. CDR1 is MDHEN and CDR2 is SYDVKM in the germline V gene. The V and J ends lost 6 bases and 0 bases, in that order; junction bases with no gene match: 7. The CDR3 contains 16 residues. CDR3 loop: CASSSNRGPNTGELFF. DNA of the CDR3: TGTGCCAGCAGCTCAAACAGGGGTCCGAACACCGGGGAGCTGTTTTTT.

This chain joins TRBV5-4 and TRBJ2-3; 10 bases line up with TRBD1. This CDR3 spans 16 amino acids. Unmatched junction bases numbered 2, after V lost 0 bases and J lost 1 base. The germline CDR1 and CDR2 sequences are SGHNT and YYREEE (reference sequence). Here the CDR3 reads CASSLGGTGGTDTQYF. As DNA, the CDR3 is TGTGCCAGCAGCTTGGGCGGGACAGGGGGCACAGATACGCAGTATTTT.

V usage is TRBV19 and J usage is TRBJ2-1; D ambiguous. Germline V CDR1 and CDR2: LNHDA, SQIVND (reference sequence). Trimming took 1 base from V and 3 from J, leaving 4 bases between them. The CDR3 is 13 residues long. The DNA for the CDR3 is TGTGCCAGTAGTATAGCTTACTACAATGAGCAGTTCTTC. Amino acid sequence: CASSIAYYNEQFF.